This T cell receptor (beta chain) was recovered during a study of blood T cell repertoires in COVID-19. Method: immunoSEQ multiplex PCR; TCRdb's copy keeps in-frame clones and lacks some. This table has about 240,000 clones, approximately 83% appearing once. The ends were cut back, 5 bases at V and 3 bases at J, with 13 bases in the middle. The length of the CDR3 is 14 residues. Germline CDR1 reads MNHEY; CDR2 reads SVGAGI. Across about two dozen US areas, participants ranged in age from about 18 to 100 years. J is TRBJ1-1 and V is TRBV6-5, with TRBD1 as a possible D gene (6 bases). The material sequenced was PBMCs or T cells enriched from blood (not recorded which). The sequence was obtained from a middle-aged woman with acute COVID-19. The CDR3 region is CASSTRTADTEAFF. CDR3 coding DNA: TGTGCCAGCAGTACCAGGACAGCAGACACTGAAGCTTTCTTT.